Listed below are T cell receptor beta chains from one sample, sequenced in a study of cytomegalovirus exposure and HLA in healthy donors. Libraries were prepared by immunoSEQ multiplex PCR; TCRdb keeps only in-frame clonotypes and omits some of them. This table has 200,000 or so clones, approximately 85% appearing once. Sequencing input: PBMCs. These receptors all come from a woman aged 50 to 60 in good health and CMV-seropositive. The CDR3 runs from the conserved cysteine through the conserved F or W. A D gene is named only where the DNA matches it firmly. The listing skips clone size in some rows; elsewhere it reads once, few, many or a size class.

J gene	V gene	clone size	D gene	CDR3 DNA	CDR3 protein
TRBJ2-1	TRBV9	-	TRBD1	TGTGCCAGCAGCGCAAGGGGTGGGACAGGCTACAATGAGCAGTTCTTC	CASSARGGTGYNEQFF
TRBJ2-1	TRBV28	once	TRBD1	TGTGCCAGCAGTCTGGGGACAGGGGGGAGGAATGAGCAGTTCTTC	CASSLGTGGRNEQFF
TRBJ1-5	TRBV5-1	-	TRBD1	TGCGCCAGCAGCCAGGGGACAGCGAGCAATCAGCCCCAGCATTTT	CASSQGTASNQPQHF
TRBJ2-5	TRBV4-3	-	-	TGCGCCAGCAGTCCTACGGTCCCAGGGGAGACCCAGTACTTC	CASSPTVPGETQYF
TRBJ1-1	TRBV10-2	-	-	TGCGCCAGCAGTGAGGTCTCGAACACTGAAGCTTTCTTT	CASSEVSNTEAFF
TRBJ1-5	TRBV23-1	few	TRBD1	TGCGCCAGCAGTCCGGGACAGGCCTTCGGGGATAGCAATCAGCCCCAGCATTTT	CASSPGQAFGDSNQPQHF
TRBJ1-5	TRBV7-9	-	-	TGTGCCAGCAGCTTAGAGAACGGGTGGCCCCAGCATTTT	CASSLENGWPQHF
TRBJ2-5	TRBV4-3	-	TRBD2	TGCGCCAGCAGCCAAGAGGGACTAGCGGAAGAGACCCAGTACTTC	CASSQEGLAEETQYF
TRBJ2-1	TRBV11-2	-	TRBD1	TGTGAAAGGGGGACAGGGGTCAATGAGCAGTTCTTC	CERGTGVNEQFF
TRBJ2-2	TRBV5-1	-	TRBD2	TGCGCCAGCAGCCGACCAGCGGGGAGTGGGGGGGAGTCCCTAGTGCCCGCGAACACCGGGGAGCTGTTTTTT	CASSRPAGSGGESLVPANTGELFF
TRBJ2-7	TRBV6-1	-	TRBD1	TGTGCCAGCAGAACTGACAGGGTCAACGAGCAGTACTTC	CASRTDRVNEQYF
TRBJ2-5	TRBV19	-	TRBD1	TGTGCCAGTAGAACGGACAGGGGCGGGGAGACCCAGTACTTC	CASRTDRGGETQYF
TRBJ1-1	TRBV11-2	-	TRBD1	TGTGCCAGCAGCTTGACAGGGAACAAGATGAACACTGAAGCTTTCTTT	CASSLTGNKMNTEAFF
TRBJ2-3	TRBV7-8	-	-	TGTGCCAGCAGCCCTCCGGGACTGTTCACAGATACGCAGTATTTT	CASSPPGLFTDTQYF
TRBJ2-5	TRBV20-1	-	-	TGCAGTGCTAGGGCCCAAGAGACCCAGTACTTC	CSARAQETQYF
TRBJ2-3	TRBV11-2	-	TRBD1	TGTGCCAGCAGCCTTGACAGGGGTACGCAGTATTTT	CASSLDRGTQYF
TRBJ2-5	TRBV11-2	-	TRBD1	TGTGCCAGCAGCTCGGGACAGCTCCGGACCCAGTACTTC	CASSSGQLRTQYF
TRBJ1-3	TRBV7-9	-	-	TGTGCCAGCAGCTTCGGGAGGGAAGACTCTGGAAACACCATATATTTT	CASSFGREDSGNTIYF
TRBJ1-5	TRBV25-1	few	TRBD1	TGTGCCAGCAGTGGGACAGGGATACAGCCCCAGCATTTT	CASSGTGIQPQHF
TRBJ2-7	TRBV6-5	-	-	TGTGCCAGCAGTTACTCTCTCTACTCCTACGAGCAGTACTTC	CASSYSLYSYEQYF
TRBJ2-7	TRBV4-3	-	-	TGCGCCAGCAGCCAAAAAACAGGGAGCGTAGGCTACGAGCAGTACTTC	CASSQKTGSVGYEQYF
TRBJ2-5	TRBV7-2	few	TRBD2	TGTGCCAGCAGCTTTATGAGCGGGGGCGACCAAGAGACCCAGTACTTC	CASSFMSGGDQETQYF
TRBJ1-2	TRBV7-2	-	-	TGTGCCAGCAGTCCCTACGATCTTGGCTATGGCTACACCTTC	CASSPYDLGYGYTF
TRBJ1-5	TRBV5-8	-	TRBD1	TGTGCCAGCAGCTTGAAGGGACAGGGAATTCAGCCCCAGCATTTT	CASSLKGQGIQPQHF
TRBJ2-1	TRBV15	once	-	TGTGCCACCGGTAGTGTTCTCTACAATGAGCAGTTCTTC	CATGSVLYNEQFF
TRBJ2-1	TRBV29-1	few	-	TGCAGCGTTGTGGGGACTTCCTACAATGAGCAGTTCTTC	CSVVGTSYNEQFF
TRBJ1-6	TRBV7-9	-	-	TGTGCCAGCAGCTTAGCCTACAGGGACCCCTATAATTCACCCCTCCACTTT	CASSLAYRDPYNSPLHF
TRBJ1-3	TRBV2	-	-	TGTGCCAGCAGAACGGACAGATCCGCCTCTGGAAACACCATATATTTT	CASRTDRSASGNTIYF
TRBJ2-7	TRBV15	-	TRBD1	TGTGCCACCAGCAGCCCGGGACAGGCGAGCTCCTACGAGCAGTACTTC	CATSSPGQASSYEQYF
TRBJ2-7	TRBV7-8	-	-	TGTGCCAGCAGCAATAGCGGCGAGCAGTACTTC	CASSNSGEQYF
TRBJ2-2	TRBV19	few	-	TGTGCCAGTAGGATGAGTCTGAGCGCCGGGGAGCTGTTTTTT	CASRMSLSAGELFF
TRBJ2-7	TRBV28	-	TRBD1	TGTGCCAGCAGACCGACAGGGAACTACGAGCAGTACTTC	CASRPTGNYEQYF
TRBJ1-4	TRBV5-4	-	TRBD1	TGTGCCAGCAGCCACCGGGACAGCTATGAAAAACTGTTTTTT	CASSHRDSYEKLFF
TRBJ2-2	TRBV10-2	-	-	TGCGCCAGCAGTGTTAAGCTTACGAACACCGGGGAGCTGTTTTTT	CASSVKLTNTGELFF
TRBJ2-7	TRBV29-1	-	-	TGCAGCGTTGAAACCACAGGGGGGGACGAGCAGTACTTC	CSVETTGGDEQYF
TRBJ2-1	TRBV10-1	-	TRBD1	TGCGCCAGCAGTTTGACAGGGAGCTCCTACAATGAGCAGTTCTTC	CASSLTGSSYNEQFF
TRBJ2-3	TRBV6-1	-	TRBD2	TGTGCCAGCAGTGAAAGACCCGGACTAGCGGGAGTAGATACGCAGTATTTT	CASSERPGLAGVDTQYF
TRBJ1-2	TRBV4-3	-	-	TGCGCCAGCAGCCAAGATTGGATAAGGGGCTCTCAGGGCTACACCTTC	CASSQDWIRGSQGYTF
TRBJ2-2	TRBV4-3	-	TRBD1	TGCGCCAGCAGCCAAAGACAGGGGGGGGACACCGGGGAGCTGTTTTTT	CASSQRQGGDTGELFF
TRBJ2-7	TRBV27	-	-	TGTGCCAGCAGTTTCCGGTTTAGGGAGCACTACGAGCAGTACTTC	CASSFRFREHYEQYF
TRBJ2-7	TRBV5-1	-	TRBD2	TGCGCCAGCAGCGTGTGGACTAGCGGGGGAGGAACCTACGAGCAGTACTTC	CASSVWTSGGGTYEQYF
TRBJ1-2	TRBV28	-	TRBD1	TGTGCCAGCAGCTATCAGGGGGATGGCTACACCTTC	CASSYQGDGYTF
TRBJ1-2	TRBV6-1	few	-	TGTGCCAGCAGTGTAAACGCCAGGGTTAACTATGGCTACACCTTC	CASSVNARVNYGYTF
TRBJ2-4	TRBV5-1	-	TRBD1	TGCGCCAGCAGCCTGGGGACAGGGGAAAACATTCAGTACTTC	CASSLGTGENIQYF
TRBJ2-7	TRBV9	-	-	TGTGCCAGCAGCGTAGGGGGGGACTCCTACGAGCAGTACTTC	CASSVGGDSYEQYF
TRBJ1-5	TRBV4-1	-	-	TGCGCCAGCAGCCAAGATTTGAGGTCCCGAAATCAGCCCCAGCATTTT	CASSQDLRSRNQPQHF
TRBJ2-2	TRBV5-4	-	TRBD2	TGTGCCAGCAGCTCGACCCGAAAGACTAGCGGGGGGAACACCGGGGAGCTGTTTTTT	CASSSTRKTSGGNTGELFF
TRBJ2-3	TRBV2	-	TRBD2	TGTGCCAGCAGAGCGGGGGGGCTGACAGATACGCAGTATTTT	CASRAGGLTDTQYF
TRBJ1-2	TRBV7-9	-	TRBD1	TGTGCCAGCAGCTCAGTGACAGGGGGGGACTATGGCTACACCTTC	CASSSVTGGDYGYTF
TRBJ1-1	TRBV20-1	few	-	TGCAGGGGCACAGGGCCCGTGGCTTTCTTT	CRGTGPVAFF
TRBJ1-6	TRBV19	once	TRBD1	TGTGCCAGTAGATTCCGGGACAGGGACCGTTCACCCCTCCACTTT	CASRFRDRDRSPLHF
TRBJ1-1	TRBV20-1	once	-	TGCAGTGCCGTAAACACTGAAGCTTTCTTT	CSAVNTEAFF
TRBJ2-1	TRBV27	-	TRBD2	TGTGCCAGCAGTTTAGAGGCTAGCGGTCATGAGCAGTTCTTC	CASSLEASGHEQFF